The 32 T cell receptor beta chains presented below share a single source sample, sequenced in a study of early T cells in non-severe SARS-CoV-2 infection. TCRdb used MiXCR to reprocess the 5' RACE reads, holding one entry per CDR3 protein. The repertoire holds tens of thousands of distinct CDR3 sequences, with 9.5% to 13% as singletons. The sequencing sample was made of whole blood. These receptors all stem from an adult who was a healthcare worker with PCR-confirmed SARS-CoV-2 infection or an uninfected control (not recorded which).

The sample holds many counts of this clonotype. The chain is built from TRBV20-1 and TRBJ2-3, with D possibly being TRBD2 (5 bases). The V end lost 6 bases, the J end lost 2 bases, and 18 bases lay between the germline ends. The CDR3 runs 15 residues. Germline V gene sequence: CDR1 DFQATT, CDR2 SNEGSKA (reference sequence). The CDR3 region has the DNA TGCAGTGCCTCGCGAAGCGGCGGGTACACAGATACGCAGTATTTT. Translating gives CSASRSGGYTDTQYF.

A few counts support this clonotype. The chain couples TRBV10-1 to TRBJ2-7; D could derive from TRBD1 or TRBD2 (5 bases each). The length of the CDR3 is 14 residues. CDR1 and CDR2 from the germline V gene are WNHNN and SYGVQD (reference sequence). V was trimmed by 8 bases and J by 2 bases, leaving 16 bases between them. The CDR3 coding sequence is TGCGCCAGCCTAACCGGGACGGTGACCTACGAGCAGTACTTC. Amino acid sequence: CASLTGTVTYEQYF.

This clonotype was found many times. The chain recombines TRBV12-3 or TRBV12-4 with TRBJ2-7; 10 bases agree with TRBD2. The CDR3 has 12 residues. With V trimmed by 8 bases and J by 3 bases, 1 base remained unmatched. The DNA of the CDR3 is TGTGCCAGCTCTAGCGGGAGCTACGAGCAGTACTTC. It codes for CASSSGSYEQYF.

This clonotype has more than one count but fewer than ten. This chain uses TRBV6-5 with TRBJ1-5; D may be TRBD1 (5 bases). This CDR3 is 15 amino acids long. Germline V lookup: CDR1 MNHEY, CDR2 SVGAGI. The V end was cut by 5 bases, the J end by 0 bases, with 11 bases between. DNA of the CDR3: TGTGCCAGCAGTCGGGACCACCCTAGCAATCAGCCCCAGCATTTT. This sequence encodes CASSRDHPSNQPQHF.

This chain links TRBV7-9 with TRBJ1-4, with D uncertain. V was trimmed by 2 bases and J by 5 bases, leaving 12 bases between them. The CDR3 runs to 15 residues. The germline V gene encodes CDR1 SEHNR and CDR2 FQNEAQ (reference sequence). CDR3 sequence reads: CASSLLQAPNEKLFF. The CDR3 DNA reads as TGTGCCAGCAGCTTACTCCAGGCGCCGAATGAAAAACTGTTTTTT. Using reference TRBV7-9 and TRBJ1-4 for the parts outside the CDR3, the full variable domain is DTGVSQNPRHKITKRGQNVTFRCDPISEHNRLYWYRQTLGQGPEFLTYFQNEAQLEKSRLLSDRFSAERPKGSFSTLEIQRTEQGDSAMYLCASSLLQAPNEKLFFGSGTQLSVL.

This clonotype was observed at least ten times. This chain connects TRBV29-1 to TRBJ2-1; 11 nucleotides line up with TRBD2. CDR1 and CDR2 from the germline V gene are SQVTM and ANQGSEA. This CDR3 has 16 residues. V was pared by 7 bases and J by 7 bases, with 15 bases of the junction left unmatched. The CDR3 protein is CSALRLIAGGRNEQFF. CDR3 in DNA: TGCAGCGCTCTCCGCTTAATAGCGGGAGGGCGGAATGAGCAGTTCTTC.

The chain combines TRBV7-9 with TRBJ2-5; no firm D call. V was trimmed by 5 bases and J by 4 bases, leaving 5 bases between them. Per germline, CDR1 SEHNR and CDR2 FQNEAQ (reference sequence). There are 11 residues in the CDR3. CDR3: CASSQSETQYF. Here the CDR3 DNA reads TGTGCCAGCAGCCAGTCAGAGACCCAGTACTTC.

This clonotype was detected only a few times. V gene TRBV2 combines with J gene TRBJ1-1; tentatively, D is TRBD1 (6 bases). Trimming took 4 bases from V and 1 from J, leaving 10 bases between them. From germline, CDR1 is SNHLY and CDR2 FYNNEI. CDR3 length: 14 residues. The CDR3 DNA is TGTGCCAGCAGTGCCTTGGGACAGAACACTGAAGCTTTCTTT. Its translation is CASSALGQNTEAFF. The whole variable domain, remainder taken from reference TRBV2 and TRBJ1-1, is EPEVTQTPSHQVTQMGQEVILRCVPISNHLYFYWYRQILGQKVEFLVSFYNNEISEKSEIFDDQFSVERPDGSNFTLKIRSTKLEDSAMYFCASSALGQNTEAFFGQGTRLTVV.

The CDR3 spells CASSVAVEGAGELFF. CDR3 DNA: TGTGCCAGCAGCGTAGCGGTCGAGGGAGCGGGGGAGCTGTTTTTT. V and J are TRBV9 and TRBJ2-2, with D maybe TRBD2 (5 bases). Germline-derived CDR1 and CDR2 are SGDLS and YYNGEE. Trimming left V 0 bases short and J 8 bases short, with 14 bases between. CDR3 length: 15 residues.

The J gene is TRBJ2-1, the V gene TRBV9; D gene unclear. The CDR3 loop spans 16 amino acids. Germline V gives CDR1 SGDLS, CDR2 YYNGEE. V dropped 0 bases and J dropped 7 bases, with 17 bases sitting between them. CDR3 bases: TGTGCCAGCAGCGTAGGGGGTCCAGTAAGTGGAAATGAGCAGTTCTTC. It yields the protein CASSVGGPVSGNEQFF.

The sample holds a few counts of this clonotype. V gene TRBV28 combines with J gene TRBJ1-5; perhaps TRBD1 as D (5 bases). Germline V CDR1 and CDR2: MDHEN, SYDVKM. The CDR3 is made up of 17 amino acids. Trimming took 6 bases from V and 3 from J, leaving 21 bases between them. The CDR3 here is CASRRKRGGENNQPQHF. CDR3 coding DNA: TGTGCCAGCAGGCGAAAGCGGGGAGGGGAAAACAATCAGCCCCAGCATTTT. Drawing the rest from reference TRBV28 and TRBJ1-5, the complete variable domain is DVKVTQSSRYLVKRTGEKVFLECVQDMDHENMFWYRQDPGLGLRLIYFSYDVKMKEKGDIPEGYSVSREKKERFSLILESASTNQTSMYLCASRRKRGGENNQPQHFGDGTRLSIL.

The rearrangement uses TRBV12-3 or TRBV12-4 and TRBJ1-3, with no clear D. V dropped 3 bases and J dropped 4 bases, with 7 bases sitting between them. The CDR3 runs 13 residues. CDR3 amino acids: CASSFLEGNTIYF. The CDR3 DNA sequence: TGTGCCAGCAGTTTCCTAGAAGGAAACACCATATATTTT.

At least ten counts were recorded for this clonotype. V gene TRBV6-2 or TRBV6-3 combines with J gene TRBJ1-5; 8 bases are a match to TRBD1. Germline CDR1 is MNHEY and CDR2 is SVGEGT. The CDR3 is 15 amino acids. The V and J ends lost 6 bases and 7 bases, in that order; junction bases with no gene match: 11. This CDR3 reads CASRHRDRLWQPQHF. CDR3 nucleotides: TGTGCCAGCAGGCACCGGGACAGGCTGTGGCAGCCCCAGCATTTT.

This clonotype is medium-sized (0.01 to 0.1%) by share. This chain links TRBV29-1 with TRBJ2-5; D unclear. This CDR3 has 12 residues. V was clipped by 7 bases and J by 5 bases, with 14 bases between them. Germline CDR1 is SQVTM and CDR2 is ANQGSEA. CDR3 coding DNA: TGCAGCGCTCTATCGTCCGGGGAGACCCAGTACTTC. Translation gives CSALSSGETQYF.

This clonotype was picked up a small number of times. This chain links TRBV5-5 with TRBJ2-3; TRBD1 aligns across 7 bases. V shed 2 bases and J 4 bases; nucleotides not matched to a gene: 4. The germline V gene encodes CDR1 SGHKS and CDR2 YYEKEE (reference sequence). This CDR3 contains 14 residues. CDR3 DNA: TGTGCCAGCAGCTTAGGGGGCGGCGCAGATACGCAGTATTTT. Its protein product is CASSLGGGADTQYF.

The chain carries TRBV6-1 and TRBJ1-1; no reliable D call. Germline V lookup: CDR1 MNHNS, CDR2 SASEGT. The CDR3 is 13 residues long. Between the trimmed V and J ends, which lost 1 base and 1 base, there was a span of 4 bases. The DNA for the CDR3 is TGTGCCAGCAGTGAAGAGGCGAACACTGAAGCTTTCTTT. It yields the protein CASSEEANTEAFF.

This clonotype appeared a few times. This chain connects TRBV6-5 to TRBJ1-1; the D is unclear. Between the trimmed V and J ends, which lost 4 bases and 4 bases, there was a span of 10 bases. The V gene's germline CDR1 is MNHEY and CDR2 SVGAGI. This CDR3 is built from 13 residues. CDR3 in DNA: TGTGCCAGCAGTTCCCACTTAGGCACTGAAGCTTTCTTT. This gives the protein CASSSHLGTEAFF.

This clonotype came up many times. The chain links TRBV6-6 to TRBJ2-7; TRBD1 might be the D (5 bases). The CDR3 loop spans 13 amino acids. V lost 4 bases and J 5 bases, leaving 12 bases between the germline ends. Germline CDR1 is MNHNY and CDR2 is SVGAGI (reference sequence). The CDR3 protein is CASSLGADNEQYF. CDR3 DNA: TGTGCCAGCAGTTTAGGGGCGGATAACGAGCAGTACTTC.

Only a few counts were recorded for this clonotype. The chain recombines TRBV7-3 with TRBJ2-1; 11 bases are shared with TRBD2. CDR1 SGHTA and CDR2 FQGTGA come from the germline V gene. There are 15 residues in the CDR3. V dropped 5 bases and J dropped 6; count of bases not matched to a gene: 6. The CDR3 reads CASSPRLAGFNEQFF. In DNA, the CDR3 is TGTGCCAGCAGCCCTAGACTAGCGGGGTTCAATGAGCAGTTCTTC.

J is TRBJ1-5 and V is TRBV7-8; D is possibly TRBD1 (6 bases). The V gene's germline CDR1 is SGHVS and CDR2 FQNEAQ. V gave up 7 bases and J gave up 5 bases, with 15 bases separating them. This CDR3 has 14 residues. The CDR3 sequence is CASTGRGADQPQHF. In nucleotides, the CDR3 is TGTGCCAGCACCGGGAGGGGGGCCGATCAGCCCCAGCATTTT.

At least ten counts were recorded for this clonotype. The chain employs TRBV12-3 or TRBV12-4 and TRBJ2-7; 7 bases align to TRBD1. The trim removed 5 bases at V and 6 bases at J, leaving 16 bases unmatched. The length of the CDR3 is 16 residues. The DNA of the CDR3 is TGTGCCAGCAGTCCTCCACGGAACAGGGGTGAGGGCGAGCAGTACTTC. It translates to CASSPPRNRGEGEQYF.

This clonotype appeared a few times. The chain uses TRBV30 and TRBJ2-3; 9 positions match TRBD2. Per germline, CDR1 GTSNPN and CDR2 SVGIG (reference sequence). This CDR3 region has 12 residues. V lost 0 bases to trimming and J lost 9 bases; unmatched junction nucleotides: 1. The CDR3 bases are TGTGCCTGGAGTGTTAGCGGGAGCACGCAGTATTTT. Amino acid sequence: CAWSVSGSTQYF.

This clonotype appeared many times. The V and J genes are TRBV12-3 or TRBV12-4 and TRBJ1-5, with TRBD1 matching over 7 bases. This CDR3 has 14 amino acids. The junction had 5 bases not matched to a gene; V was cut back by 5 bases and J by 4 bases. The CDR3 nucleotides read TGTGCCAGCAGTATAACAGGGGAAAATCAGCCCCAGCATTTT. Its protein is CASSITGENQPQHF.

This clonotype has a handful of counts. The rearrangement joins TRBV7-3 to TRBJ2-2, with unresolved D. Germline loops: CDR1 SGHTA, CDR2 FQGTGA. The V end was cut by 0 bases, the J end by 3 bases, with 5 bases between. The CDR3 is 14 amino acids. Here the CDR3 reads CASSLTIHTGELFF. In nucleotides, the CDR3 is TGTGCCAGCAGCTTAACGATACACACCGGGGAGCTGTTTTTT.

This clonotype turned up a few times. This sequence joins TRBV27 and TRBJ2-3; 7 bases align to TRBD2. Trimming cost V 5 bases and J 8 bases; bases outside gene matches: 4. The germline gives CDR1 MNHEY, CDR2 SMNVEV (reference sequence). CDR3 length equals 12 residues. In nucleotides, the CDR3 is TGTGCCAGCAGTCCCCAGCGGGGTACGCAGTATTTT. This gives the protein CASSPQRGTQYF.

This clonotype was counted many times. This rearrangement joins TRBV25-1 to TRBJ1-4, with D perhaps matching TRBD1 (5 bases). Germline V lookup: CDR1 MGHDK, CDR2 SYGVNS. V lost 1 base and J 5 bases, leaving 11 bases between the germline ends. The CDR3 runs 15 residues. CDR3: CASSELGGVNEKLFF. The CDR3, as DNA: TGTGCCAGCAGTGAATTGGGGGGAGTCAATGAAAAACTGTTTTTT.

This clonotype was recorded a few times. In DNA, the CDR3 is TGTGCCAGCTCTTCTTTGTTAGTGAACACTGAAGCTTTCTTT. This sequence encodes CASSSLLVNTEAFF. The gene calls are TRBV18 and TRBJ1-1; no firm D call. Trimming shortened V by 6 bases and J by 0 bases, and 11 bases separated the two germline ends. The CDR3 totals 14 residues. CDR1 and CDR2 from the germline V gene are KGHSH and LQKENI.

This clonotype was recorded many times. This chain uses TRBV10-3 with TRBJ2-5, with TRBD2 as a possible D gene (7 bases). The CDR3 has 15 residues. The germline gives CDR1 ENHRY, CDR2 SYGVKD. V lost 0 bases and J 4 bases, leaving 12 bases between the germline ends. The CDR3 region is CAISESKGGPETQYF. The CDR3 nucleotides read TGTGCCATCAGTGAGTCCAAGGGGGGGCCAGAGACCCAGTACTTC.

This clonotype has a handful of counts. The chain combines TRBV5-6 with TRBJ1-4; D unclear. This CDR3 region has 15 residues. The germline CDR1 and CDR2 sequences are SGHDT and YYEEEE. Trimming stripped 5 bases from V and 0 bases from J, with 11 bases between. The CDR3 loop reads CASSVRVPTNEKLFF. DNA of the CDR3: TGTGCCAGCAGTGTAAGGGTGCCAACTAATGAAAAACTGTTTTTT.

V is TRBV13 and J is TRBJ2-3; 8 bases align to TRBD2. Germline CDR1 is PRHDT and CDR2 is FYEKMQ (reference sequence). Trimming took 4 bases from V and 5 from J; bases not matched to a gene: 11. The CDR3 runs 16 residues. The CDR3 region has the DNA TGTGCCAGCAGCTCCCCACCCGGGAGGGCCTTAGATACGCAGTATTTT. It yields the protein CASSSPPGRALDTQYF.

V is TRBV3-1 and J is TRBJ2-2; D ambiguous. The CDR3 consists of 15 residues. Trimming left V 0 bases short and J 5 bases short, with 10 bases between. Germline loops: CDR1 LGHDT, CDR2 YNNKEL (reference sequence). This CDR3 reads CASSQDRATTGELFF. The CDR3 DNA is TGTGCCAGCAGCCAAGATAGGGCAACTACCGGGGAGCTGTTTTTT.

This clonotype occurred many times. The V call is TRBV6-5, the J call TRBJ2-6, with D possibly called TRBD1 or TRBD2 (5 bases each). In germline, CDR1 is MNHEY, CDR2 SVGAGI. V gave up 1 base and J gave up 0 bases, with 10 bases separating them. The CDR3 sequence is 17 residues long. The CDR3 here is CASSYLGRISGANVLTF. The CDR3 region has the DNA TGTGCCAGCAGTTACTTGGGACGGATCTCTGGGGCCAACGTCCTGACTTTC.